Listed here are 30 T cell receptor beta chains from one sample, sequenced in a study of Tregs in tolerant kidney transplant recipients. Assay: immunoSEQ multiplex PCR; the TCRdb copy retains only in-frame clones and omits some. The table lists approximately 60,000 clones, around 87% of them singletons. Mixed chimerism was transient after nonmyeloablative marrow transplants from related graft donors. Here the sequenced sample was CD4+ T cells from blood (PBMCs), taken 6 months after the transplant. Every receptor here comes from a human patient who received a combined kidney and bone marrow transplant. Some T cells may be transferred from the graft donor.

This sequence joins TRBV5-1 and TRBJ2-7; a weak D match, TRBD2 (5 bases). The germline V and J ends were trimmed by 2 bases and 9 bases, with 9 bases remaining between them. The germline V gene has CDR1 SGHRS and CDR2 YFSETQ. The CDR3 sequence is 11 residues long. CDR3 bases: TGCGCCAGCAGCTTAGACGGAGGGCAGTACTTC. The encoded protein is CASSLDGGQYF.

The CDR3 nucleotides are TGTGCCAGCAAAGGGAGCGGGGCCAACGTCCTGACTTTC. Amino acid sequence: CASKGSGANVLTF. The J gene is TRBJ2-6, the V gene TRBV7-6; D is perhaps TRBD2 (5 bases). This CDR3 contains 13 residues. The V gene lost 7 bases and the J gene lost 4 bases, with 8 bases spanning the gap. The V gene's germline CDR1 is SGHVS and CDR2 FNYEAQ.

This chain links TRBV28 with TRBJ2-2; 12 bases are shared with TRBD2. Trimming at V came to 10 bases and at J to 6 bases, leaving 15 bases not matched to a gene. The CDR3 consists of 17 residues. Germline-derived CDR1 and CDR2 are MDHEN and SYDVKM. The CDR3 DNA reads TGTGCCACTACGGGGACTAGCGGGTCCCCAAGGGCCGGGGAGCTGTTTTTT. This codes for CATTGTSGSPRAGELFF. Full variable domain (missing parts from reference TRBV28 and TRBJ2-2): DVKVTQSSRYLVKRTGEKVFLECVQDMDHENMFWYRQDPGLGLRLIYFSYDVKMKEKGDIPEGYSVSREKKERFSLILESASTNQTSMYLCATTGTSGSPRAGELFFGEGSRLTVL.

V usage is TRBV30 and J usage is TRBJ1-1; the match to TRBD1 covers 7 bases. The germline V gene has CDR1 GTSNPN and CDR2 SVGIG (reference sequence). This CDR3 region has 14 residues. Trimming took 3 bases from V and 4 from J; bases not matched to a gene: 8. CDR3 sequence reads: CAWRLDTGATEAFF. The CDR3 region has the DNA TGTGCCTGGAGGTTGGACACAGGGGCCACTGAAGCTTTCTTT. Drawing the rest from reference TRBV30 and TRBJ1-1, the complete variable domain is SQTIHQWPATLVQPVGSPLSLECTVEGTSNPNLYWYRQAAGRGLQLLFYSVGIGQISSEVPQNLSASRPQDRQFILSSKKLLLSDSGFYLCAWRLDTGATEAFFGQGTRLTVV.

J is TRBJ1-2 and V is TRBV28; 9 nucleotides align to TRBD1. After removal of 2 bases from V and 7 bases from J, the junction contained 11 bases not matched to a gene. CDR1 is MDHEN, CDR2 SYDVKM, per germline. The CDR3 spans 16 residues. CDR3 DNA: TGTGCCAGCAGTTTAGGCGACCGGGACAGGGTTAGTGGCTACACCTTC. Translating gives CASSLGDRDRVSGYTF.

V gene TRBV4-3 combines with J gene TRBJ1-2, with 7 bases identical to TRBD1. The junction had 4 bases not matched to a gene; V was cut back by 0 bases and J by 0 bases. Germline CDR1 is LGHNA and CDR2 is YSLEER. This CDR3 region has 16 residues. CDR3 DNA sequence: TGCGCCAGCAGCCAAGATCCGACAGGGACTAACTATGGCTACACCTTC. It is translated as CASSQDPTGTNYGYTF.

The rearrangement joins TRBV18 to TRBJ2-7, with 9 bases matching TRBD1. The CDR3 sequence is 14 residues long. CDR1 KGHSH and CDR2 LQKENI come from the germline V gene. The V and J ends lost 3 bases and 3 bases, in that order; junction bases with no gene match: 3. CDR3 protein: CASSPGQGNYEQYF. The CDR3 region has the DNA TGTGCCAGCTCACCTGGACAGGGGAACTACGAGCAGTACTTC.

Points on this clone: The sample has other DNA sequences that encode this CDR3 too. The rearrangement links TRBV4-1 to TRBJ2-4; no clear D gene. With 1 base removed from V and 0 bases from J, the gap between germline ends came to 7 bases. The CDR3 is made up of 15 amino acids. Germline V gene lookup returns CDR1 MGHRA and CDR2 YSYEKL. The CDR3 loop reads CASSQVGLAKNIQYF. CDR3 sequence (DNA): TGCGCCAGCAGCCAAGTCGGTCTAGCCAAAAACATTCAGTACTTC.

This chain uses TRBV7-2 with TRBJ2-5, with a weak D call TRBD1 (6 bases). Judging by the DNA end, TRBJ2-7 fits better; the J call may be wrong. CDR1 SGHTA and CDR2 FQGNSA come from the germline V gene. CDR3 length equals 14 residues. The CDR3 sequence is CASSQDRYSYEQYF. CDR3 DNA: TGTGCCAGCAGCCAGGACAGATACTCCTACGAGCAGTACTTC.

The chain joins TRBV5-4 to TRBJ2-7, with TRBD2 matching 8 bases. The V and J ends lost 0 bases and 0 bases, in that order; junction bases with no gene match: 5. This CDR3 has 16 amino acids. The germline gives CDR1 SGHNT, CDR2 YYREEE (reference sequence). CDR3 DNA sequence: TGTGCCAGCAGCTTGGCCGGAGCGGGGGCCTCCTACGAGCAGTACTTC. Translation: CASSLAGAGASYEQYF.

CDR3 bases: TGTGCCAGTAGTATAAGAGGAGCGTCTAATGAGCAGTTCTTC. The encoded protein is CASSIRGASNEQFF. The chain employs TRBV19 and TRBJ2-1; no definite D call. CDR1 is LNHDA and CDR2 is SQIVND in the germline V gene (reference sequence). The CDR3 sequence is 14 residues long. Trimming took 2 bases from V and 7 from J, leaving 12 bases between them.

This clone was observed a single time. The DNA for the CDR3 is TGTGCCACCAGCAGAGTGTTTGGGACAGGGAACCAAGGGGTTAACCACGAGCAGTACTTC. Translated: CATSRVFGTGNQGVNHEQYF. The rearrangement links TRBV15 to TRBJ2-7; TRBD1 aligns across 9 bases. CDR3 length: 20 residues. The germline V gene encodes CDR1 LNHNV and CDR2 YYDKDF (reference sequence). With V trimmed by 1 base and J by 5 bases, 21 bases remained unmatched.

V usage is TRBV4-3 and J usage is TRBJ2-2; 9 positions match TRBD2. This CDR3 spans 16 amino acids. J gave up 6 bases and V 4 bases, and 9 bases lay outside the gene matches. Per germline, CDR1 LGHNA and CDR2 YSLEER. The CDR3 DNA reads TGCGCCAGCAGCCCATTAGGACTAGCGAATGCCGGGGAGCTGTTTTTT. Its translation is CASSPLGLANAGELFF.

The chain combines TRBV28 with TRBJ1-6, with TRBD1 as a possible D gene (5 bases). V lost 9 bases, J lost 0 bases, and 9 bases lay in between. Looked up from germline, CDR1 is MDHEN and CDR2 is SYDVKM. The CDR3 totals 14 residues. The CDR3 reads CASEGVSYNSPLHF. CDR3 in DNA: TGTGCCAGTGAAGGGGTCTCCTATAATTCACCCCTCCACTTT.

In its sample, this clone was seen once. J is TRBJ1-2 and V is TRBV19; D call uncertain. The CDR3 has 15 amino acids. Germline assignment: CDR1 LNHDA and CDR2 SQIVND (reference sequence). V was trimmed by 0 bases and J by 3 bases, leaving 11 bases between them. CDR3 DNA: TGTGCCAGTAGTATAGACGGAGGTATGGACTATGGCTACACCTTC. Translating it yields CASSIDGGMDYGYTF.

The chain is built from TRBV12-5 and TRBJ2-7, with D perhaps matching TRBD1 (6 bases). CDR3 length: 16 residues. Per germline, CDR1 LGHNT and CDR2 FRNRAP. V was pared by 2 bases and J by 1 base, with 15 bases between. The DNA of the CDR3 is TGTGCTAGTGGTTTGCGCGTCCCGGACAGATCCTACGAGCAGTACTTC. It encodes CASGLRVPDRSYEQYF.

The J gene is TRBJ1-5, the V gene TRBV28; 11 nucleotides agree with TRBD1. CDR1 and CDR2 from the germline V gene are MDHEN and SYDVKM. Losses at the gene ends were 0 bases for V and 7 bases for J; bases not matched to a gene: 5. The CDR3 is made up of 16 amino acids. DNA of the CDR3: TGTGCCAGCAGTTTATGGGGGACAGGGGGAAACCAGCCCCAGCATTTT. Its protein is CASSLWGTGGNQPQHF.

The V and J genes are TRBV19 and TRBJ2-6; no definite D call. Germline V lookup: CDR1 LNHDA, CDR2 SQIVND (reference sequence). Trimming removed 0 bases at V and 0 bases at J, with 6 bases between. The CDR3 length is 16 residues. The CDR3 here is CASSIEAGSGANVLTF. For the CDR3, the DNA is TGTGCCAGTAGTATAGAAGCAGGCTCTGGGGCCAACGTCCTGACTTTC.

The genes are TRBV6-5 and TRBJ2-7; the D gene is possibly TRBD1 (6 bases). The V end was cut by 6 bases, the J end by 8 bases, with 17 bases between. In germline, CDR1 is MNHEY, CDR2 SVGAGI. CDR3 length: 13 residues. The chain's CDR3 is CASSQNRVGKQYF. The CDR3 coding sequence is TGTGCCAGCAGCCAGAACAGGGTTGGGAAGCAGTACTTC.

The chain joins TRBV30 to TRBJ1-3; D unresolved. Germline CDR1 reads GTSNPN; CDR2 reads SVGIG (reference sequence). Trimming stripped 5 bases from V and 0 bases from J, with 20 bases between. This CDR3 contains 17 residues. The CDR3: CAWAGALRRDSGNTIYF. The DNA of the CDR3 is TGTGCCTGGGCCGGAGCGTTACGGAGAGACTCTGGAAACACCATATATTTT.

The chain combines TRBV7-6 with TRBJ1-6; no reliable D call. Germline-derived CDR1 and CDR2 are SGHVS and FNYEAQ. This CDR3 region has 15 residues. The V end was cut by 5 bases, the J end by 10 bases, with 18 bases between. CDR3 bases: TGTGCCAGCAGCCCTAGCCCGGGGTTGGGCTCACCCCTCCACTTT. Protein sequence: CASSPSPGLGSPLHF.

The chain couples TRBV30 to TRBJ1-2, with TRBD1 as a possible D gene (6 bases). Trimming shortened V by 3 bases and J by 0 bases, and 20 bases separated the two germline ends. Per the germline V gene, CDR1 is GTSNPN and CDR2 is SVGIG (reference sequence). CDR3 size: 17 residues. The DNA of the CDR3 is TGTGCCTGGAGCCCTAGGGCAGGGGCGATTTCTAACTATGGCTACACCTTC. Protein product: CAWSPRAGAISNYGYTF.

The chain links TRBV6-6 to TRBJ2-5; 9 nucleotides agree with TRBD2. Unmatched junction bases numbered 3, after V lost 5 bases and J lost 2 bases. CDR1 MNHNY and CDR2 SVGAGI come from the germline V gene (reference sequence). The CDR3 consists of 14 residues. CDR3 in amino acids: CASSASGVQETQYF. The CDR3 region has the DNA TGTGCCAGCAGTGCTAGCGGGGTGCAAGAGACCCAGTACTTC.

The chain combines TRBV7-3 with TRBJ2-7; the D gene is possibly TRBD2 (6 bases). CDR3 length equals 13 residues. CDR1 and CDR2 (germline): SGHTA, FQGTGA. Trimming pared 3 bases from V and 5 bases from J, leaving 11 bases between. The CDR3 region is CASSLTSFHEQYF. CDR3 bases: TGTGCCAGCAGCTTGACTAGTTTCCACGAGCAGTACTTC. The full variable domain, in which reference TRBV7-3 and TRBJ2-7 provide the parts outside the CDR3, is GAGVSQTPSNKVTEKGKYVELRCDPISGHTALYWYRQSLGQGPEFLIYFQGTGAADDSGLPNDRFFAVRPEGSVSTLKIQRTERGDSAVYLCASSLTSFHEQYFGPGTRLTVT.

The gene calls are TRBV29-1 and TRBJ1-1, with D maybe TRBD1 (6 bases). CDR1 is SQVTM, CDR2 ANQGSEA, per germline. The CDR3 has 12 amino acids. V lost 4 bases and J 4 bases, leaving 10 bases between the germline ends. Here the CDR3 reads CSVATRGTEAFF. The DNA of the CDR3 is TGCAGCGTTGCCACCAGGGGCACTGAAGCTTTCTTT. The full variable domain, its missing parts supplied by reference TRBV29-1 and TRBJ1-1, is SAVISQKPSRDICQRGTSLTIQCQVDSQVTMMFWYRQQPGQSLTLIATANQGSEATYESGFVIDKFPISRPNLTFSTLTVSNMSPEDSSIYLCSVATRGTEAFFGQGTRLTVV.

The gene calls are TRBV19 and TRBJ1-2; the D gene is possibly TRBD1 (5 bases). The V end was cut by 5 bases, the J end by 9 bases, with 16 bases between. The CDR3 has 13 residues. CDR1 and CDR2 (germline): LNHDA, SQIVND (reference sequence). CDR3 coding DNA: TGTGCCAGTAGTCCCGGGACTTCCCAAAGCTACACCTTC. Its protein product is CASSPGTSQSYTF.

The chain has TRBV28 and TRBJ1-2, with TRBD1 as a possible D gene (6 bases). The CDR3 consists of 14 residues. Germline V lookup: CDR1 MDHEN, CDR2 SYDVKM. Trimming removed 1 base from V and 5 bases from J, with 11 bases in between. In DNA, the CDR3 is TGTGCCAGCAGTTTATTAAAGGGGGGGTATGGCTACACCTTC. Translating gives CASSLLKGGYGYTF.

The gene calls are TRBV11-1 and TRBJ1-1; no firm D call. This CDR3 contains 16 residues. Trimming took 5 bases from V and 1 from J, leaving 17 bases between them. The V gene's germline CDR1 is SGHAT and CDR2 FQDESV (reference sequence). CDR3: CASSTPLGSGNTEAFF. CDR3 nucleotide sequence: TGTGCCAGCAGCACGCCCTTAGGATCAGGGAACACTGAAGCTTTCTTT.

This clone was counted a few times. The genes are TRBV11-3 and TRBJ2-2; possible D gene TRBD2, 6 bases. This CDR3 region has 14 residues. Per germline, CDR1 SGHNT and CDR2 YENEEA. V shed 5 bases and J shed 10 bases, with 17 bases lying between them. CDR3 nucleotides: TGTGCCAGCAGCATGGGACTGCGGCGGGAGGAGCTGTTTTTT. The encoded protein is CASSMGLRREELFF.

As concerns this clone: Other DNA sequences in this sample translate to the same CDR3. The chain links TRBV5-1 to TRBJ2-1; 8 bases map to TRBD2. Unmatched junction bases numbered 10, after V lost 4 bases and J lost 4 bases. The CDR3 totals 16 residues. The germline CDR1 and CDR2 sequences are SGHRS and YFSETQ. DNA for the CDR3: TGCGCCAGCAGCCTATTAAGCGGGGGAACGTACAATGAGCAGTTCTTC. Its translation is CASSLLSGGTYNEQFF.